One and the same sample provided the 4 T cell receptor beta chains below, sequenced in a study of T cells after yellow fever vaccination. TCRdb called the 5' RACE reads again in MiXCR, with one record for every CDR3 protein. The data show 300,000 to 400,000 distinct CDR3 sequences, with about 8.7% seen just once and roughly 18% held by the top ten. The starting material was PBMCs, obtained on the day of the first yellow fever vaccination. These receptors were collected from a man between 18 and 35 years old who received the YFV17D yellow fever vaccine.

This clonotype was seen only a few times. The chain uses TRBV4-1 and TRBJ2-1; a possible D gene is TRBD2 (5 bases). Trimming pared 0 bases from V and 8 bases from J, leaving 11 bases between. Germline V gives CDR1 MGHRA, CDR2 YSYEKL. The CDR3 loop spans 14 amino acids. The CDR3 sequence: CASSQDPDFDEQFF. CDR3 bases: TGCGCCAGCAGCCAAGACCCGGACTTCGATGAGCAGTTCTTC.

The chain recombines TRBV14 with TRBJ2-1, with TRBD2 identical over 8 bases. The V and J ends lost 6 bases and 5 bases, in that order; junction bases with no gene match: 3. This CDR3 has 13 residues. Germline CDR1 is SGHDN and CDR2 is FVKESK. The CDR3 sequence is CASRGLGDNEQFF. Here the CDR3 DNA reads TGTGCCAGCAGGGGACTAGGGGACAATGAGCAGTTCTTC.

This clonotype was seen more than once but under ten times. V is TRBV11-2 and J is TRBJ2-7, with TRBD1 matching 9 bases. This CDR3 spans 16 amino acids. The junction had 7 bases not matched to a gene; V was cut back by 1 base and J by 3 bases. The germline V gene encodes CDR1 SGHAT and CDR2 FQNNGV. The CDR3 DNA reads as TGTGCCAGCAGCTTAGGCCACGGACAGGGGAGCTACGAGCAGTACTTC. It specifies CASSLGHGQGSYEQYF.

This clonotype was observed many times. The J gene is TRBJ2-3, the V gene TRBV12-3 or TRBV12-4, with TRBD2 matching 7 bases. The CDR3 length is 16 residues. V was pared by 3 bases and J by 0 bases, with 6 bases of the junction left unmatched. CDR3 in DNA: TGTGCCAGCAGTTTTTGGCCAGCGGGGAGCACAGATACGCAGTATTTT. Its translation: CASSFWPAGSTDTQYF.